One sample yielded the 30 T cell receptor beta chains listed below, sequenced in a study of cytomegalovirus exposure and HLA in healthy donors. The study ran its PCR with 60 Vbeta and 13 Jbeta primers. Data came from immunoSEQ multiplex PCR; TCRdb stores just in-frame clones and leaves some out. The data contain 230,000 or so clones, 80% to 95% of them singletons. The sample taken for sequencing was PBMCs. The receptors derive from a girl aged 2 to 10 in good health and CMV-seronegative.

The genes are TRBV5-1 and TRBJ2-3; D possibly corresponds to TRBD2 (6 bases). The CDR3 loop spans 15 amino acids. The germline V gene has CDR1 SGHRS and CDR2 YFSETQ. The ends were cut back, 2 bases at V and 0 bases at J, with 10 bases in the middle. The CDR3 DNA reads TGCGCCAGCAGCTTAACTAGCCTTAGCACAGATACGCAGTATTTT. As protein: CASSLTSLSTDTQYF.

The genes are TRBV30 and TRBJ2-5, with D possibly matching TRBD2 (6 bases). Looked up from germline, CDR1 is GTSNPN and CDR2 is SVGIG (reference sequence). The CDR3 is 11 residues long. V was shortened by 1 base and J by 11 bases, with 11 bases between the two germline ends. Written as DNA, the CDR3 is TGTGCCTGGAGTGCTGGGAGGCCGCAGTACTTC. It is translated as CAWSAGRPQYF.

The CDR3 coding sequence is TGTGCCAGCAGCCTTAGGTCACTAGCGGGAGAAAGCAGTGAGCAGTTCTTC. Translated: CASSLRSLAGESSEQFF. The chain combines TRBV7-8 with TRBJ2-1; TRBD2 agrees at 11 bases. CDR3 length equals 17 residues. Germline trimming cut 5 bases from V and 9 bases from J; bases unmatched to any gene: 15. The V gene's germline CDR1 is SGHVS and CDR2 FQNEAQ.

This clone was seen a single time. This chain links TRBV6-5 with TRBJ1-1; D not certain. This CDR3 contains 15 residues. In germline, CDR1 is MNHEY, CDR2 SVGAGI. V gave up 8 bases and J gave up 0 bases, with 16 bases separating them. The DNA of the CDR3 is TGTGCCAGCTTCAGAGGCAATCAAATGAACACTGAAGCTTTCTTT. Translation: CASFRGNQMNTEAFF.

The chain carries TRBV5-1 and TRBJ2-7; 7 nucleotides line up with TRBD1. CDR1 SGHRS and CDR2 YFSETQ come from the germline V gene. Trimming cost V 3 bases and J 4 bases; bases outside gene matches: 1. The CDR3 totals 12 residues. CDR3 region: CASSSDRYEQYF. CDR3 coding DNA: TGCGCCAGCAGCTCGGACAGGTACGAGCAGTACTTC.

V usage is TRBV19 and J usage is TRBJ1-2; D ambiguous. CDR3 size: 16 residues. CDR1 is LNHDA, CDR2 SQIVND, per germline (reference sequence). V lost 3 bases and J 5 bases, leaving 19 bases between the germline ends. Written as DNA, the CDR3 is TGTGCCAGTAGTATCGTGGGAGAACCCGTCTCGTATGGCTACACCTTC. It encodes CASSIVGEPVSYGYTF.

The CDR3 bases are TGCGCCAGCAGCCCCGGAATGACAGGGCCTCAACAATCCTCTGGAAACACCATATATTTT. The encoded protein is CASSPGMTGPQQSSGNTIYF. The chain couples TRBV5-1 to TRBJ1-3, with 7 bases identical to TRBD1. Germline loops: CDR1 SGHRS, CDR2 YFSETQ. The V segment lost 4 bases and the J segment 0 bases; nucleotides outside the gene matches: 19. CDR3 length: 20 residues.

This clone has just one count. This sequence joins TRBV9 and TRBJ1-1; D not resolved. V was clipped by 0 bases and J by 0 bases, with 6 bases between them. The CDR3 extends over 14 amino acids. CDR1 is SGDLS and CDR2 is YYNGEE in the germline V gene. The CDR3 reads CASSVGEVNTEAFF. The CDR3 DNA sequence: TGTGCCAGCAGCGTAGGCGAAGTGAACACTGAAGCTTTCTTT.

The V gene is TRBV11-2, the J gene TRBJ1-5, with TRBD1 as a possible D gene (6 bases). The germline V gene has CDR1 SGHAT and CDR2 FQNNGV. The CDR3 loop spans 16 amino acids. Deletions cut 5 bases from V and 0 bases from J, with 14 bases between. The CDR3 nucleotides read TGTGCCAGCAGCCTAGGGACACCTCATAGCAATCAGCCCCAGCATTTT. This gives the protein CASSLGTPHSNQPQHF.

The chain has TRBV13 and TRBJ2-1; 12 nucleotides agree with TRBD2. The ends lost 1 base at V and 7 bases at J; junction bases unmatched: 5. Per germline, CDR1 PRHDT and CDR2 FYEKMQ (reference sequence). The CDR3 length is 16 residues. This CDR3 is CASSLEPSGGANEQFF. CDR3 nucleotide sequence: TGTGCCAGCAGCTTAGAACCTAGCGGGGGGGCGAATGAGCAGTTCTTC.

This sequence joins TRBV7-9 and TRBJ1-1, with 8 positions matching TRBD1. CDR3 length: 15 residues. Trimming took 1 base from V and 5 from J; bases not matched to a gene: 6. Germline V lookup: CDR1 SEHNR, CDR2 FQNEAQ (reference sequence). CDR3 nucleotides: TGTGCCAGCAGCTTAGTCCAGGGGGCGGGGACTGAAGCTTTCTTT. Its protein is CASSLVQGAGTEAFF.

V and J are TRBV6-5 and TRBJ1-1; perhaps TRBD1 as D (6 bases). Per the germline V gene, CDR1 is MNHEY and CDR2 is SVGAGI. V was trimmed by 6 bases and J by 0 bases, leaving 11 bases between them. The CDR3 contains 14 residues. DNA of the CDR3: TGTGCCAGCAGGCCCGGGACACTGAACACTGAAGCTTTCTTT. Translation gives CASRPGTLNTEAFF.

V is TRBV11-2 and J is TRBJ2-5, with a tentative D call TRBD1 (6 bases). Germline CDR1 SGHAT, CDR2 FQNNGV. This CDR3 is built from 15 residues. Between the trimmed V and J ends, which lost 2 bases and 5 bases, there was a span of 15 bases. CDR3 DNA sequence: TGTGCCAGCAGCTTAATGCACAGGGCGCAGGAGACCCAGTACTTC. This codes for CASSLMHRAQETQYF.

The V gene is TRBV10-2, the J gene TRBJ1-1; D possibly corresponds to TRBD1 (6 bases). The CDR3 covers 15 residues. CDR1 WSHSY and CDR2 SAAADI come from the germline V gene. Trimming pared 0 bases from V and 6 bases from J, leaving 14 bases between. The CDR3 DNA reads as TGCGCCAGCAGTGAGTCCCTGGGGGCGTCGGCTGAAGCTTTCTTT. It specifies CASSESLGASAEAFF.

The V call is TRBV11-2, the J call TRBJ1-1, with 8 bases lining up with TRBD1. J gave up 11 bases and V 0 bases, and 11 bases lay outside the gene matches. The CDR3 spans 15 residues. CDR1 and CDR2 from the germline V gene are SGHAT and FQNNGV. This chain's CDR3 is CASSLDWAGGQGAFF. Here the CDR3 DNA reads TGTGCCAGCAGCTTAGACTGGGCAGGGGGCCAGGGGGCTTTCTTT.

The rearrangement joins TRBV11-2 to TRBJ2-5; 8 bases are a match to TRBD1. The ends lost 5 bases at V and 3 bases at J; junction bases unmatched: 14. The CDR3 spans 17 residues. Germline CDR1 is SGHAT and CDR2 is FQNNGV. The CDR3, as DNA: TGTGCCAGCAGCCCGAATGGGGGACAGGCCGCAGAAGAGACCCAGTACTTC. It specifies CASSPNGGQAAEETQYF.

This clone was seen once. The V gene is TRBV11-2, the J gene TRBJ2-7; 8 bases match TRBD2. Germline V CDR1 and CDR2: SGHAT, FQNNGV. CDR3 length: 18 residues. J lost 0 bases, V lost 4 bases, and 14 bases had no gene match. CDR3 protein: CASSSPGSSGYSSYEQYF. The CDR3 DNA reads TGTGCCAGCAGCTCCCCGGGATCTAGCGGGTATAGCTCCTACGAGCAGTACTTC. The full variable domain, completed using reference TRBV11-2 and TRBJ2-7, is EAGVAQSPRYKIIEKRQSVAFWCNPISGHATLYWYQQILGQGPKLLIQFQNNGVVDDSQLPKDRFSAERLKGVDSTLKIQPAKLEDSAVYLCASSSPGSSGYSSYEQYFGPGTRLTVT.

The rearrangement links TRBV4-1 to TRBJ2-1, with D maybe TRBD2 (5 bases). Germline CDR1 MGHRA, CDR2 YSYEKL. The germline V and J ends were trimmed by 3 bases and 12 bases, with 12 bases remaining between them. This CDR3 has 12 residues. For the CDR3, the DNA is TGCGCCAGCAGCCATACCGGGGAGTGGCAGTTCTTC. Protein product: CASSHTGEWQFF.

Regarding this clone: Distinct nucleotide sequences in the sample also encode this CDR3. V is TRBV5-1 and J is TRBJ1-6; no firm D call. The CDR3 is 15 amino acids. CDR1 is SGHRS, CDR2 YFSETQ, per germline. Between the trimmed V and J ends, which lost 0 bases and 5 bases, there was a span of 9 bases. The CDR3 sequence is CASSLDGRDNSPLHF. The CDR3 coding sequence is TGCGCCAGCAGCTTGGACGGGAGGGATAATTCACCCCTCCACTTT.

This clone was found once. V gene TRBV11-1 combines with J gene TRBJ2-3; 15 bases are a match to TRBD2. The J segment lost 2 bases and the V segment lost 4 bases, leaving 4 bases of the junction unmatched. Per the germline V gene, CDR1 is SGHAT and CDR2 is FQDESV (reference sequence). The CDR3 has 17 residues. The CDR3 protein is CASSYGTSGGYTDTQYF. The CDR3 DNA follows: TGTGCCAGCAGCTACGGGACTAGCGGGGGGTACACAGATACGCAGTATTTT.

This CDR3 reads CASSYSGTSAYEQYF. In nucleotides, the CDR3 is TGTGCCAGCAGTTACTCCGGGACTAGCGCCTACGAGCAGTACTTC. The genes are TRBV6-5 and TRBJ2-7, with 10 bases lining up with TRBD2. CDR1 and CDR2 (germline): MNHEY, SVGAGI. The CDR3 spans 15 residues. V shed 0 bases, J shed 2 bases, and the junction held 1 base outside the gene matches.

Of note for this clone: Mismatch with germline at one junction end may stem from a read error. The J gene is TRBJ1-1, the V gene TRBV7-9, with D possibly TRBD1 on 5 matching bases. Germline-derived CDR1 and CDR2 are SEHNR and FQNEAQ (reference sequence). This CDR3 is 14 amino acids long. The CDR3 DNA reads TGTTCCAGCAGTAGCTGGGGGGAGGAACCTGAAGCTTTCTTT. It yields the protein CSSSSWGEEPEAFF.

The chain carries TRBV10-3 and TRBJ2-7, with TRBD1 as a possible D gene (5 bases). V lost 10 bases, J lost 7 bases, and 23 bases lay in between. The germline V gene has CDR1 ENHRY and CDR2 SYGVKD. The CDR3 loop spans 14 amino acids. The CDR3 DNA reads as TGTGCCAGCCTCGGAACAGGCTACCTCGGGGAGCAGTACTTC. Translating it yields CASLGTGYLGEQYF.

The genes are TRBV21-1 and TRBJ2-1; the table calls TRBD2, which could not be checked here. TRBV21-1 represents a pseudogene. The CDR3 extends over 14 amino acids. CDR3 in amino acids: CASAFASSYNEQFF. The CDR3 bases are TGTGCCAGCGCCTTTGCGAGCTCCTACAATGAGCAGTTCTTC.

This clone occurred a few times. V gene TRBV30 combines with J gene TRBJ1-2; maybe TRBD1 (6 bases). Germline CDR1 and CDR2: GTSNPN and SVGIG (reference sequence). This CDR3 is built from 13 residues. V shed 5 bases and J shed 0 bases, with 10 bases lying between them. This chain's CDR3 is CAWAQGPNYGYTF. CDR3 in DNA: TGTGCCTGGGCGCAGGGGCCTAACTATGGCTACACCTTC.

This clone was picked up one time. Here the CDR3 reads CASSIGGTLTDTQYF. The CDR3 nucleotides are TGTGCCAGTAGTATTGGAGGGACGCTCACAGATACGCAGTATTTT. The chain joins TRBV19 to TRBJ2-3; tentative D call: TRBD2 (6 bases). Germline CDR1 LNHDA, CDR2 SQIVND (reference sequence). The length of the CDR3 is 15 residues. V shed 3 bases and J shed 2 bases, with 12 bases lying between them.

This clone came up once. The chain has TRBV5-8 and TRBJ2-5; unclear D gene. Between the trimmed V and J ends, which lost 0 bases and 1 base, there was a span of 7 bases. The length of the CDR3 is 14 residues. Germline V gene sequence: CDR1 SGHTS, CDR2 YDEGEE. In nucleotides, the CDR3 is TGTGCCAGCAGCTTGGGCGTGCTCCAAGAGACCCAGTACTTC. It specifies CASSLGVLQETQYF.

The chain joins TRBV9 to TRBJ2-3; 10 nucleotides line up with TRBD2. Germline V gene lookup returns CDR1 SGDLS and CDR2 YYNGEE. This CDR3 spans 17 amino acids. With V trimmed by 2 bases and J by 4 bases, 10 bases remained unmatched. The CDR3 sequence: CASSVPRTSGLSDTQYF. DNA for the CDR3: TGTGCCAGCAGCGTGCCCCGGACTAGCGGCCTGTCAGATACGCAGTATTTT. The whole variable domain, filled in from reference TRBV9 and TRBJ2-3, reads DSGVTQTPKHLITATGQRVTLRCSPRSGDLSVYWYQQSLDQGLQFLIQYYNGEERAKGNILERFSAQQFPDLHSELNLSSLELGDSALYFCASSVPRTSGLSDTQYFGPGTRLTVL.

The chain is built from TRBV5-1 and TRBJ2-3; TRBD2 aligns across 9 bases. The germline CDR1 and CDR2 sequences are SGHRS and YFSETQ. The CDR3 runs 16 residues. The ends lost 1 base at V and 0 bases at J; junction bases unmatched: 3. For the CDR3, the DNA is TGCGCCAGCAGCTTGACTAGCGGGTCTAGCACAGATACGCAGTATTTT. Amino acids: CASSLTSGSSTDTQYF.

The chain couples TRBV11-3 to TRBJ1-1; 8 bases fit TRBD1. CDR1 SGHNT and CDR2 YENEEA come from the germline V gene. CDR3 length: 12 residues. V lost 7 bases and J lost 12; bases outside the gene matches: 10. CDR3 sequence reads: CASTLVGQATFF. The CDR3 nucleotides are TGTGCCAGCACCCTGGTGGGACAGGCTACTTTCTTT.